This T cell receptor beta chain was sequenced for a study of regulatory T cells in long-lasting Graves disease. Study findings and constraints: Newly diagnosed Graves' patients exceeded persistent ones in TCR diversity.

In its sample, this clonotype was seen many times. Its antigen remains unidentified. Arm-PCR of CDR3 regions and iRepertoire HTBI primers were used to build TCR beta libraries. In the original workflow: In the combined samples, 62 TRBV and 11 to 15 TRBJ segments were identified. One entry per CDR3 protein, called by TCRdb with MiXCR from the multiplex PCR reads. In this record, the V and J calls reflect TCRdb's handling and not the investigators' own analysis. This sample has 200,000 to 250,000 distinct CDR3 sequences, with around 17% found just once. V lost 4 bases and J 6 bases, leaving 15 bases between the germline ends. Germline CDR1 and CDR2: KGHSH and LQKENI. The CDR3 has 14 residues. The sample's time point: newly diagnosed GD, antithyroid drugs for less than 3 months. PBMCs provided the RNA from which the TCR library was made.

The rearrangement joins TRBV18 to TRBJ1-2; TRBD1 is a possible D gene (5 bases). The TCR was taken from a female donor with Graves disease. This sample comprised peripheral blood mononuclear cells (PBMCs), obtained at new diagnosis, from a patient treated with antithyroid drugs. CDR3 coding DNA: TGTGCCAGCTCACGCGACAGTCTATTTAATGGCTACACCTTC. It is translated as CASSRDSLFNGYTF.